This TCR beta chain emerged from a study of blood T cell repertoires in COVID-19. Profiling relied on immunoSEQ multiplex PCR, and the TCRdb table lists in-frame clones only, not all of them. The data contain fewer than 80,000 clones, more than 85% of them seen just once; the ten biggest clones take up approximately 0.93%. Germline CDR1 LGHDT, CDR2 YNNKEL (reference sequence). This CDR3 has 14 residues. V lost 4 bases and J lost 8, with 17 bases in between. The specimen was peripheral blood. The chain is built from TRBV3-1 (or the pseudogene TRBV3-2) and TRBJ1-2, with D possibly matching TRBD1 (5 bases). This receptor was taken from a man in his 70s with acute or convalescent COVID-19. In nucleotides, the CDR3 is TGTGCCAGCAGCCCGTGGGGCCCAGGGCGGGGCTACACCTTC. Protein: CASSPWGPGRGYTF.